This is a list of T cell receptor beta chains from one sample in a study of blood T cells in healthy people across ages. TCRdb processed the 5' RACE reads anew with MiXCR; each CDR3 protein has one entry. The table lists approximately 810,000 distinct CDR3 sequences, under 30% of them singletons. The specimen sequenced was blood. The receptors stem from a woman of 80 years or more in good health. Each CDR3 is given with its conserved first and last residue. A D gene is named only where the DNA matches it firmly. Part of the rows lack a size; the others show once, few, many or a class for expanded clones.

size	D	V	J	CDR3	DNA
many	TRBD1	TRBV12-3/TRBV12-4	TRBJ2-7	CASRGDRGEQYF	TGTGCCAGCAGGGGTGACAGGGGCGAGCAGTACTTC
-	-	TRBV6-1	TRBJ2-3	CASRKWGYTDTQYF	TGTGCCAGCAGGAAATGGGGGTACACAGATACGCAGTATTTT
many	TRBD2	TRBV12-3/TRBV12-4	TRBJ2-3	CASSNFGTSGGDTQYF	TGTGCCAGCAGCAACTTCGGGACTAGCGGGGGAGATACGCAGTATTTT
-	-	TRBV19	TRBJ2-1	CASSIKGFGTSESNEQFF	TGTGCCAGTAGTATAAAGGGCTTCGGGACAAGCGAGTCCAATGAGCAGTTCTTC
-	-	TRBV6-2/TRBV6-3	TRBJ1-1	CASRQGMGTEAFF	TGTGCCAGCAGGCAGGGGATGGGGACTGAAGCTTTCTTT
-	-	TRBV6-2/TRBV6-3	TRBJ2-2	CASSQTTGELFF	TGTGCCAGCAGCCAAACCACCGGGGAGCTGTTTTTT
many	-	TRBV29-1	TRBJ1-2	CSVEADYYGGYTF	TGCAGCGTTGAGGCGGACTACTATGGTGGCTACACCTTC
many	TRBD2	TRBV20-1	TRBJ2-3	CSAKAGVPTDTQYF	TGCAGTGCCAAGGCGGGGGTACCCACAGATACGCAGTATTTT
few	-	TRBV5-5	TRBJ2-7	CASSLASLNEQYF	TGTGCCAGCAGCTTGGCGTCGCTGAATGAGCAGTACTTC
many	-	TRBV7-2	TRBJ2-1	CASSPSGLFPNEQFF	TGTGCCAGCAGCCCCTCGGGGCTTTTTCCCAATGAGCAGTTCTTC